One and the same sample provided the 11 T cell receptor beta chains below, sequenced in a study of glioma-infiltrating T cells. The iRepertoire nested amplicon-rescue multiplex PCR amplified TCR alpha and beta CDR3s from RNA. TCRdb re-called the multiplex PCR reads through MiXCR, storing one row per CDR3 protein. The sample holds roughly 100,000 distinct CDR3 sequences, about 30% seen once. The sequencing sample was made of glioma tissue, nonneoplastic brain tissue, or PBMCs (not recorded which). All receptors come from a human donor with low-grade glioma or glioblastoma, undergoing nonglioma brain surgery, or in good health (not recorded which).

This clonotype showed up many times. This chain joins TRBV7-2 and TRBJ1-5; TRBD1 matches 7 bases. The V segment lost 1 base and the J segment 7 bases; nucleotides outside the gene matches: 7. The CDR3 is 15 amino acids. Germline V CDR1 and CDR2: SGHTA, FQGNSA. The CDR3 sequence: CASSLDRGGQQPQHF. The CDR3, as DNA: TGTGCCAGCAGCTTAGACAGGGGCGGGCAACAGCCCCAGCATTTT. Full variable domain (outside the CDR3, taken from reference TRBV7-2 and TRBJ1-5): GAGVSQSPSNKVTEKGKDVELRCDPISGHTALYWYRQSLGQGLEFLIYFQGNSAPDKSGLPSDRFSAERTGGSVSTLTIQRTQQEDSAVYLCASSLDRGGQQPQHFGDGTRLSIL.

This chain connects TRBV5-4 to TRBJ1-1; 8 nucleotides match TRBD1. The ends lost 0 bases at V and 7 bases at J; junction bases unmatched: 5. CDR3 length: 14 residues. Germline values: CDR1 SGHNT, CDR2 YYREEE (reference sequence). CDR3 sequence: CASSLAGGGFEAFF. DNA for the CDR3: TGTGCCAGCAGCTTGGCAGGGGGCGGTTTTGAAGCTTTCTTT. The whole variable domain, remainder taken from reference TRBV5-4 and TRBJ1-1, is ETGVTQSPTHLIKTRGQQVTLRCSSQSGHNTVSWYQQALGQGPQFIFQYYREEENGRGNFPPRFSGLQFPNYSSELNVNALELDDSALYLCASSLAGGGFEAFFGQGTRLTVV.

As to this clonotype: One base away lies a much larger clone, so this may be a sequencing read error. This chain uses TRBV24-1 with TRBJ1-3; D is ambiguous. Trimming took 11 bases from V and 8 from J, leaving 18 bases between them. CDR1 KGHDR and CDR2 SFDVKD come from the germline V gene. This CDR3 spans 13 amino acids. The CDR3 DNA sequence: TGTGCCAGCCATGACGCCACTTTGGACACCATATATTTT. Residues: CASHDATLDTIYF.

The table lists this clonotype with a few counts. One end of the junction fails to match germline, which may point to a read error. CDR3 in amino acids: CASSLVGQAQDTKYF. CDR3 in DNA: TGTGCCAGCAGCTTGGTGGGGCAGGCGCAAGATACGAAGTATTTT. The V call is TRBV7-9, the J call TRBJ2-3; maybe TRBD1 (5 bases). This CDR3 has 15 residues. Per the germline V gene, CDR1 is SEHNR and CDR2 is FQNEAQ (reference sequence).

This clonotype was recorded many times. The V gene is TRBV6-1, the J gene TRBJ2-1; 14 bases match TRBD2. The CDR3 length is 17 residues. Losses at the gene ends were 5 bases for V and 4 bases for J; bases not matched to a gene: 7. CDR1 MNHNS and CDR2 SASEGT come from the germline V gene. CDR3 protein: CASSSETSGGEYNEQFF. The CDR3 DNA reads TGTGCCAGCAGTTCCGAGACTAGCGGGGGGGAGTACAATGAGCAGTTCTTC.

This clonotype was seen ten or more times. The rearrangement uses TRBV6-1 and TRBJ1-2; the D is unclear. Trimming took 5 bases from V and 6 from J, leaving 22 bases between them. The CDR3 is 16 amino acids. The germline V gene encodes CDR1 MNHNS and CDR2 SASEGT. As DNA, the CDR3 is TGTGCCAGCAGTCCCTACCCCCCCCTGACTGGGAATGGCTACACCTTC. Translation: CASSPYPPLTGNGYTF.

V usage is TRBV3-1 and J usage is TRBJ2-1; 8 bases agree with TRBD1. The junction had 15 bases not matched to a gene; V was cut back by 4 bases and J by 1 base. The CDR3 contains 19 residues. Germline V gives CDR1 LGHDT, CDR2 YNNKEL (reference sequence). The CDR3 DNA reads TGTGCCAGCAGCCCGTCCCGGGACAGGTCTTCCGTGTCCTACAATGAGCAGTTCTTC. This encodes CASSPSRDRSSVSYNEQFF.

This clonotype was recorded many times. The chain's CDR3 is CASSIDSSTNQPQHF. Written as DNA, the CDR3 is TGTGCCAGTAGTATAGACTCTTCAACTAATCAGCCCCAGCATTTT. This chain connects TRBV19 to TRBJ1-5, with D unclear. Germline values: CDR1 LNHDA, CDR2 SQIVND (reference sequence). V lost 0 bases and J 4 bases, leaving 10 bases between the germline ends. The CDR3 covers 15 residues.

The chain carries TRBV12-3 or TRBV12-4 and TRBJ2-3, with 12 nucleotides matching TRBD2. This CDR3 region has 19 residues. With V trimmed by 5 bases and J by 0 bases, 12 bases remained unmatched. The CDR3 here is CASSMTSGGRGTSTDTQYF. DNA for the CDR3: TGTGCCAGCAGTATGACTAGCGGGGGCCGCGGTACTAGCACAGATACGCAGTATTTT.

V is TRBV18 and J is TRBJ2-1; 8 bases agree with TRBD2. The V gene end was trimmed by 0 bases and the J gene end by 12 bases; junction bases not matched to a gene: 16. The CDR3 has 17 amino acids. Germline assignment: CDR1 KGHSH and CDR2 LQKENI. CDR3 loop: CASSPPAGARLGSGQFF. Written as DNA, the CDR3 is TGTGCCAGCTCACCACCAGCGGGGGCGAGGCTTGGTAGCGGGCAGTTCTTC.

Ten or more counts support this clonotype. This chain connects TRBV24-1 to TRBJ2-5; 7 nucleotides agree with TRBD1. The germline CDR1 and CDR2 sequences are KGHDR and SFDVKD. V lost 4 bases and J lost 4; bases outside the gene matches: 14. CDR3 length: 17 amino acids. The CDR3 is CATSDLRTGTEAETQYF. DNA of the CDR3: TGTGCCACCAGTGACCTGCGAACCGGGACAGAGGCAGAGACCCAGTACTTC.